These T cell receptor beta chains were read from a single sample in a study of T-cell reconstitution after alpha-beta-depleted transplantation in children. TCRdb re-analysed the PCR reads in MiXCR, keeping a single row per CDR3 protein. The sample contains 200,000 to 250,000 distinct CDR3 sequences, roughly 8% of which appear only once. Sequencing was performed on PBMCs, mostly from graft donor cells, taken 180 days after TCRalphabeta/CD19-depleted stem cell transplant. The receptors stem from a male patient younger than 18 who had a stem cell transplant for acute lymphoblastic leukemia, so the T cells may come from the graft donor. Each CDR3 is given with its conserved first and last residue. The order of the fields is J gene, V gene, CDR3 protein.

j_gene: TRBJ2-2; v_gene: TRBV7-2; CDR3aa: CASSLARTYGGEQFF
j_gene: TRBJ1-1; v_gene: TRBV7-8; CDR3aa: CASSLEPTPITEAFF
j_gene: TRBJ1-5; v_gene: TRBV20-1; CDR3aa: CSAIVGHSNQPQHF
j_gene: TRBJ2-7; v_gene: TRBV28; CDR3aa: CASSLPDRDHEQYF
j_gene: TRBJ2-7; v_gene: TRBV12-3/TRBV12-4; CDR3aa: CATTRDRYPYEQYF
j_gene: TRBJ2-2; v_gene: TRBV5-1; CDR3aa: CASSTRWDTGELFF
j_gene: TRBJ2-7; v_gene: TRBV9; CDR3aa: CASSVGGTEAYEQYF
j_gene: TRBJ1-1; v_gene: TRBV6-5; CDR3aa: CASRHRGMNTEAFF
j_gene: TRBJ2-3; v_gene: TRBV5-1; CDR3aa: CASSPDRVLNTQYF
j_gene: TRBJ2-5; v_gene: TRBV25-1; CDR3aa: CASIPFWGETQYF
j_gene: TRBJ1-1; v_gene: TRBV2; CDR3aa: CASSARFDTEAFF
j_gene: TRBJ2-5; v_gene: TRBV3-1; CDR3aa: CASSLLPSTGYDQETQYF
j_gene: TRBJ2-3; v_gene: TRBV4-1; CDR3aa: CASSQDGGRIADTQYF
j_gene: TRBJ1-6; v_gene: TRBV20-1; CDR3aa: CSARDRTGRSPLHF
j_gene: TRBJ1-2; v_gene: TRBV3-1; CDR3aa: CASSQDGAGTVHGYTF
j_gene: TRBJ2-7; v_gene: TRBV5-1; CDR3aa: CASSFGGTFYEQYF
j_gene: TRBJ1-5; v_gene: TRBV6-2/TRBV6-3; CDR3aa: CASSRTGTSNQPQHF
j_gene: TRBJ2-1; v_gene: TRBV18; CDR3aa: CASSPGVMDWNEQFF
j_gene: TRBJ2-5; v_gene: TRBV20-1; CDR3aa: CSAKGGVQETQYF
j_gene: TRBJ2-1; v_gene: TRBV5-5; CDR3aa: CASSWGLVEQFF
j_gene: TRBJ1-6; v_gene: TRBV12-3/TRBV12-4; CDR3aa: CASSSDRGSPLHF
j_gene: TRBJ2-1; v_gene: TRBV19; CDR3aa: CASTSTGGRNEQFF
j_gene: TRBJ1-6; v_gene: TRBV27; CDR3aa: CASSSYSRQSPLHF
j_gene: TRBJ2-1; v_gene: TRBV28; CDR3aa: CASSLSGSYNEQFF
j_gene: TRBJ1-1; v_gene: TRBV25-1; CDR3aa: CACSRGLGTEAFF
j_gene: TRBJ1-2; v_gene: TRBV7-2; CDR3aa: CASSLAWGQSYGYTF
j_gene: TRBJ2-7; v_gene: TRBV6-5; CDR3aa: CASSSPRRDSYEQYF
j_gene: TRBJ1-4; v_gene: TRBV6-1; CDR3aa: CASSIPDMGWTNEKLFF
j_gene: TRBJ2-1; v_gene: TRBV2; CDR3aa: CASVTSGVHEQFF
j_gene: TRBJ2-3; v_gene: TRBV2; CDR3aa: CASSDGLAPIRDTQYF
j_gene: TRBJ1-2; v_gene: TRBV13; CDR3aa: CASSLVRGSGYTF
j_gene: TRBJ2-7; v_gene: TRBV12-3/TRBV12-4; CDR3aa: CASSSTTIDTDEQYF
j_gene: TRBJ1-3; v_gene: TRBV6-1; CDR3aa: CASSASDRGPSSGNTIYF
j_gene: TRBJ2-1; v_gene: TRBV2; CDR3aa: CASSEKVTGRQFF
j_gene: TRBJ1-2; v_gene: TRBV29-1; CDR3aa: CSVDQGARDGYTF
j_gene: TRBJ2-1; v_gene: TRBV28; CDR3aa: CASSLMERRRSYNEQFF
j_gene: TRBJ1-5; v_gene: TRBV6-2/TRBV6-3; CDR3aa: CASSYHQGGKGQPQHF
j_gene: TRBJ2-1; v_gene: TRBV2; CDR3aa: CASRAMDSYNEQFF
j_gene: TRBJ2-4; v_gene: TRBV10-3; CDR3aa: CAISDPGKAVKNIQYF
j_gene: TRBJ2-7; v_gene: TRBV20-1; CDR3aa: CSARAPNVRAVYEQYF
j_gene: TRBJ2-1; v_gene: TRBV7-3; CDR3aa: CASSLKPTSGKGEQFF
j_gene: TRBJ1-1; v_gene: TRBV12-3/TRBV12-4; CDR3aa: CASSYLLLTGMNTEAFF
j_gene: TRBJ1-1; v_gene: TRBV20-1; CDR3aa: CSAFYGGLPMNTEAFF
j_gene: TRBJ1-5; v_gene: TRBV20-1; CDR3aa: CSAPGQSSDQPQHF
j_gene: TRBJ2-7; v_gene: TRBV27; CDR3aa: CASSPRGGGRSYEQYF
j_gene: TRBJ2-7; v_gene: TRBV5-1; CDR3aa: CASSLVAGPTYEQYF
j_gene: TRBJ2-5; v_gene: TRBV18; CDR3aa: CASSQYQETQYF
j_gene: TRBJ2-7; v_gene: TRBV7-6; CDR3aa: CASSPPGLGYEQYF
j_gene: TRBJ1-1; v_gene: TRBV12-5; CDR3aa: CASGSSGDPQRAFF
j_gene: TRBJ2-2; v_gene: TRBV19; CDR3aa: CASKGTRNTGELFF
j_gene: TRBJ2-3; v_gene: TRBV29-1; CDR3aa: CSVVAEDTQYF
j_gene: TRBJ2-7; v_gene: TRBV12-3/TRBV12-4; CDR3aa: CASSLGALGYEQYF
j_gene: TRBJ1-4; v_gene: TRBV18; CDR3aa: CASSLNQGQGGEKLFF
j_gene: TRBJ2-7; v_gene: TRBV12-3/TRBV12-4; CDR3aa: CASSNRSSYEQYF
j_gene: TRBJ2-1; v_gene: TRBV5-1; CDR3aa: CASSLVRETSYNEQFF
j_gene: TRBJ2-7; v_gene: TRBV7-2; CDR3aa: CASSLHYEQYF
j_gene: TRBJ1-1; v_gene: TRBV5-6; CDR3aa: CASSSTSMNTEAFF
j_gene: TRBJ2-6; v_gene: TRBV20-1; CDR3aa: CSVRLPSGANVLTF
j_gene: TRBJ2-1; v_gene: TRBV2; CDR3aa: CASSYNPDRDEQFF